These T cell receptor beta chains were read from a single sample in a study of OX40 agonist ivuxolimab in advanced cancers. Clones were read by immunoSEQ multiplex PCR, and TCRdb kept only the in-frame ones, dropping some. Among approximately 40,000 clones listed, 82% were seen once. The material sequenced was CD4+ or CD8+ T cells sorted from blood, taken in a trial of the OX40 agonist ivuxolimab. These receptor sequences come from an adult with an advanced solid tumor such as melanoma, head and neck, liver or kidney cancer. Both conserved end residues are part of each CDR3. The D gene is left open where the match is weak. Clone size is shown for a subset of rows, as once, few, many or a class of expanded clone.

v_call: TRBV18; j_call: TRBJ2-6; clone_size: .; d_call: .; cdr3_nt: TGTGCCAGCTCACCGTTCAAAAGTGAGGCCAACGTCCTGACTTTC; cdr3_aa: CASSPFKSEANVLTF
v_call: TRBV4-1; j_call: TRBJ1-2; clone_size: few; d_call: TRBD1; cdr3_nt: TGCGCCAGCAGCCAAGCCCCCGGGACAGCTAACTATGGCTACACCTTC; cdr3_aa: CASSQAPGTANYGYTF
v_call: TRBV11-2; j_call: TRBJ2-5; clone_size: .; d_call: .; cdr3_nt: TGTGCCAGCAGCTTCAAGGAGACCCAGTACTTC; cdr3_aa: CASSFKETQYF
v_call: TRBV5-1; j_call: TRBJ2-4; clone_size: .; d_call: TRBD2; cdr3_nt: TGCGCCAGCAGCTTGGGGGCGGGAGGGCCGTCTGCGGCCAAAAACATTCAGTACTTC; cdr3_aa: CASSLGAGGPSAAKNIQYF
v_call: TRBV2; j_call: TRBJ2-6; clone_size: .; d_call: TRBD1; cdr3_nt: TGTGCCAGCAGTGCCCGGCGGACCGGGACAGGGAGCTCTGGGGCCAACGTCCTGACTTTC; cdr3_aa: CASSARRTGTGSSGANVLTF
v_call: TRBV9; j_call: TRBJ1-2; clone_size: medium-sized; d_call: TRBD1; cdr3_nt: TGTGCCAGCAGCCCACCACAGGGGAGGACTGGCTACACCTTC; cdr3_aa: CASSPPQGRTGYTF
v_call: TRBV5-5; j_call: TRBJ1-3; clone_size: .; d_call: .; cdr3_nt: TGTGCCAGCAGCTTGTGGGGATCTGGAAACACCATATATTTT; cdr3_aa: CASSLWGSGNTIYF
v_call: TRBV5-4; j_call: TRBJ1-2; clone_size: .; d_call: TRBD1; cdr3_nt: TGTGCCAGCAGCCTGGGGGACAGGGAATATGGCTACACCTTC; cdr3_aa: CASSLGDREYGYTF
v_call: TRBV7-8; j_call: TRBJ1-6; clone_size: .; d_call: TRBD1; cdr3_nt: TGTGCCAGCAGCCCCCGGACAGGGAACAATAATTCACCCCTCCACTTT; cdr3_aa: CASSPRTGNNNSPLHF
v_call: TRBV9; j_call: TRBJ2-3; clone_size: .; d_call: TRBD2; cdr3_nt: TGTGCCAGCAGCGTAACGGGACTAGCGGAGGGGGACACAGATACGCAGTATTTT; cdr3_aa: CASSVTGLAEGDTDTQYF
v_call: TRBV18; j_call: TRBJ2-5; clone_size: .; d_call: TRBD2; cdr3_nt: TGTGCCAGCTCACTTACGCGGGAGGGCCAAGAGACCCAGTACTTC; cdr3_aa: CASSLTREGQETQYF
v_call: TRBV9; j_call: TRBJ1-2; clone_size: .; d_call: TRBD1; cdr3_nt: TGTGCCAGCAGCTCAAGCGGGCCAGGGGGCTATGGCTACACCTTC; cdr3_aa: CASSSSGPGGYGYTF
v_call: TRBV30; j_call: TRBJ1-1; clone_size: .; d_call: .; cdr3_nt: TGTGCCTGGAGCCGCGCCAGGATCGCTGAAGCTTTCTTT; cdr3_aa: CAWSRARIAEAFF
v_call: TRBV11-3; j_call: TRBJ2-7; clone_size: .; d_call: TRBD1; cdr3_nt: TGTGCCAGCAGCCCCGGGACAGGACTTTACGAGCAGTACTTC; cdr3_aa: CASSPGTGLYEQYF
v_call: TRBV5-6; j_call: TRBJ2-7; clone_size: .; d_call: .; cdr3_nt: TGTGCCAGCAGCTTCCCATCCAGTTCCTACGAGCAGTACTTC; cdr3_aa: CASSFPSSSYEQYF
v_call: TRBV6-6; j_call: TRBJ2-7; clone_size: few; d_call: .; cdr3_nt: TGTGCCAGCAGAATTACTATAAAGTACGAGCAGTACTTC; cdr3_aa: CASRITIKYEQYF
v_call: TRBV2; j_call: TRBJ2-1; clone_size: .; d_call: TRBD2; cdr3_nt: TGTGCCACCGAGGGACTAGCGGTCTACAATGAGCAGTTCTTC; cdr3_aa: CATEGLAVYNEQFF
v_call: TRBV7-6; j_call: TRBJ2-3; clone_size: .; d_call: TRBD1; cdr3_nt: TGTGCCAGCAGCTTACTGACAGGGGCAGATACGCAGTATTTT; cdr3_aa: CASSLLTGADTQYF
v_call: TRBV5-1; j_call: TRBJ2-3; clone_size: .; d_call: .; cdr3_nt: TGCGCCAGCAGCTCCGGGGCCATCGGCCTAGGGGGTGCAGATACGCAGTATTTT; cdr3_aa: CASSSGAIGLGGADTQYF
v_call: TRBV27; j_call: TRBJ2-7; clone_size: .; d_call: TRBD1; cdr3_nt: TGTGCCAGCAGTTCAACCGGGACAGGGGGCTACGAGCAGTACTTC; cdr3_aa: CASSSTGTGGYEQYF
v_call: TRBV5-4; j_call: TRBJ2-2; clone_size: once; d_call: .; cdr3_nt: TGTGCCAGCAGCTTGTTTCCAGGGTGGGATTCCGGGGAGCTGTTTTTT; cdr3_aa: CASSLFPGWDSGELFF
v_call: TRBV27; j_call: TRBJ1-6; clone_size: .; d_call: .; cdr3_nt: TGTGCCAGCAGTTTTCGAGGCTTATATAATTCACCCCTCCACTTT; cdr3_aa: CASSFRGLYNSPLHF
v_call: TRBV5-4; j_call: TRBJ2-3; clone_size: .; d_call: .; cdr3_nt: TGTGCCAGCAGCTCTCGGGACCCCACCCGGGGTACGCAGTATTTT; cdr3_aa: CASSSRDPTRGTQYF
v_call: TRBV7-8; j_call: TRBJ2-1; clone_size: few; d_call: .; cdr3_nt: TGTGCCAGCAGCTTAGTTGGGGCAGGTGGGGGGCAGTTCTTC; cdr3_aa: CASSLVGAGGGQFF
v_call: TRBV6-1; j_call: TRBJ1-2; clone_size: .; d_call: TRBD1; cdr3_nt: TGTGCCAGCAGTGAAGCGTCGGGACAGGGTGTCTATGGCTACACCTTC; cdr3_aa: CASSEASGQGVYGYTF
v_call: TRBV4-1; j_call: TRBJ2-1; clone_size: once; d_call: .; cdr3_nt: TGCGCCAGCAGCCAAGTATCTTCTGTCCATGAGCAGTTCTTC; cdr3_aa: CASSQVSSVHEQFF
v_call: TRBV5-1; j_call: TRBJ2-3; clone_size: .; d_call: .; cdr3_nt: TGCGCCAGCAGCTTGGAAATGAGGGGTGGGGCAGATACGCAGTATTTT; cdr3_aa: CASSLEMRGGADTQYF
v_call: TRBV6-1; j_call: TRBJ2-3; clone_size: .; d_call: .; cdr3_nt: TGTGCCATCAGTGAGTCGTCAGGGGACTACACAGATACGCAGTATTTT; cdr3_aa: CAISESSGDYTDTQYF
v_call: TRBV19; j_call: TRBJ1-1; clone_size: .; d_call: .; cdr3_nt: TGTGCCAGTAGTATAGTATCTAGGGGTTACACTGAAGCTTTCTTT; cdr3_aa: CASSIVSRGYTEAFF
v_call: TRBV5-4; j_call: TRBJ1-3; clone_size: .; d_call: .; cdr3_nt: TGTGCCCCCTCAGCAACAACGTACCTAGACCACTCTGGAAACACCATATATTTT; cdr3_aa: CAPSATTYLDHSGNTIYF
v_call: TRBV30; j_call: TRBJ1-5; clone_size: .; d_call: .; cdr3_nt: TGTGCCTGGAGTGTAGACCTCAATCAGCCCCAGCATTTT; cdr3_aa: CAWSVDLNQPQHF
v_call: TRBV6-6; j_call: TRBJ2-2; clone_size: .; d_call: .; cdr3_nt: TGTGCCAGCAGTTACGTGGGAGAATACGGGGAGCTGTTTTTT; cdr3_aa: CASSYVGEYGELFF
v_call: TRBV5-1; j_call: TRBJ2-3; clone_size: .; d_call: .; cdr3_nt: TGCGCCAGCAACGACCCTGGCACAGATACGCAGTATTTT; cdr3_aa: CASNDPGTDTQYF
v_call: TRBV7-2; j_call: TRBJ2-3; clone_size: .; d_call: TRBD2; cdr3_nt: TGTGCCAGCAGCTTATGGACTAGCGGGAGGGTATCCACAGATACGCAGTATTTT; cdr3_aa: CASSLWTSGRVSTDTQYF
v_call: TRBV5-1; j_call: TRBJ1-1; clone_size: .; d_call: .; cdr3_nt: TGCGCCAGCAGCTTGGCGGGTGACAGCACGAACACTGAAGCTTTCTTT; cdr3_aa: CASSLAGDSTNTEAFF
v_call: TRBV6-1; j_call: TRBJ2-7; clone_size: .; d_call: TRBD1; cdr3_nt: TGTGCCAGCAGTGAAACAGGGGGATCCTACGAGCAGTACTTC; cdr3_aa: CASSETGGSYEQYF
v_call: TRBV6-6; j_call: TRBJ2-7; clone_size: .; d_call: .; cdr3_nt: TGTGCCAGCAGTTACTCCTCGGGAGACTACGAGCAGTACTTC; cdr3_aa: CASSYSSGDYEQYF
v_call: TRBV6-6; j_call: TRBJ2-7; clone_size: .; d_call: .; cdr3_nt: TGTGCCAGCAGTTACCTGGCGGTTAGGGGAGACGAGCAGTACTTC; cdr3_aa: CASSYLAVRGDEQYF
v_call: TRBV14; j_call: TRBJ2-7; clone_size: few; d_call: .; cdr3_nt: TGTGCCAGCAGCCAGCCTGGCGGGCTTAAGAACGAGCAGTACTTC; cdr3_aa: CASSQPGGLKNEQYF
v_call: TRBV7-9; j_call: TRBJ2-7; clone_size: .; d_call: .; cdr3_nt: TGTGCCAGCAGCTCTAGAGGCGGGTTCCACTCCTACGAGCAGTACTTC; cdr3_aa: CASSSRGGFHSYEQYF
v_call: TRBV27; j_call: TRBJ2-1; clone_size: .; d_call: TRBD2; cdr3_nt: TGTGCCAGCAGTCCTGGGACTACGGGAGGCAATGAGCAGTTCTTC; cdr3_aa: CASSPGTTGGNEQFF
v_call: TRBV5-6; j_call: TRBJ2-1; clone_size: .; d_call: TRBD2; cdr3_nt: TGTGCCAGCAGCTTGGGGACTAGCGGGAGGAATGAGCAGTTCTTC; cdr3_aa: CASSLGTSGRNEQFF
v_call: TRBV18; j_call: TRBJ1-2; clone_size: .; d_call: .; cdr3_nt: TGTGCCAGCTCACCAGGAAGACTGGGACGGAGTTCATCCTATGGCTACACCTTC; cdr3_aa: CASSPGRLGRSSSYGYTF
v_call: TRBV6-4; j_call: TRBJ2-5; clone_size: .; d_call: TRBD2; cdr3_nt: TGTGCCAGCAGTGATAGCGGGGGCGTCCAAGAGACCCAGTACTTC; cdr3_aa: CASSDSGGVQETQYF
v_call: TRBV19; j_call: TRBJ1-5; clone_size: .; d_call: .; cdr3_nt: TGTGCCAGTAGGAAGACAGAAAGCAATCAGCCCCAGCATTTT; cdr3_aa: CASRKTESNQPQHF
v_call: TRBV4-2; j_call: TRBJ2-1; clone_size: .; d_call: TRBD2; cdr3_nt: TGTGCCAGCGAGGGGACTAGCGGATACAATGAGCAGTTCTTC; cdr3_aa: CASEGTSGYNEQFF
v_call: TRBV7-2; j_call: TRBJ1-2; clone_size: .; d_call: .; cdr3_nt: TGTGCCAGCAGCTTAGCTGCCCCGGGCGGCTACACCTTC; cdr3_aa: CASSLAAPGGYTF
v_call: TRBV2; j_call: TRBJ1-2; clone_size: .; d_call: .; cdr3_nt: TGTGCCAGCAGTCCAGGGGCTCCCTCCTATGGCTACACCTTC; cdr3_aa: CASSPGAPSYGYTF
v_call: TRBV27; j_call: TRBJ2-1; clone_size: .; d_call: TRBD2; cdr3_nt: TGTGCCAGCAGTTTATCCGGACTAGTCCTTCGCTCGGGGGAGCAGTTCTTC; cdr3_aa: CASSLSGLVLRSGEQFF
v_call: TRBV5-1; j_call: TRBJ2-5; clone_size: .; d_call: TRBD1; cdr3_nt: TGCGCCAGCAGCTTAGGGGGCGCACGGGAGACCCAGTACTTC; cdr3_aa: CASSLGGARETQYF
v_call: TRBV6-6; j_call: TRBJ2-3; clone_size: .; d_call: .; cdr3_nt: TGTGCCAGCAGTTACTCGAATCGGGTAAACACAGATACGCAGTATTTT; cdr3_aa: CASSYSNRVNTDTQYF
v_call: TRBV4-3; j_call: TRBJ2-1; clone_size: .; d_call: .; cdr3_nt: TGCGCCAGCAGCGCCGACCTGGCGGGGCAAAAGCAGTTCTTC; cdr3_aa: CASSADLAGQKQFF
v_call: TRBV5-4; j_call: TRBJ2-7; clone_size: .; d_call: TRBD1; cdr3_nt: TGTGCCAGCAGCTTGGACGGACAGGGGGCCTACGAGCAGTACTTC; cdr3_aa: CASSLDGQGAYEQYF
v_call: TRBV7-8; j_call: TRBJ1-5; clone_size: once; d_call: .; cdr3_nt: TGTGCCAGCAGCTTAAATCAGCCCCAGCATTTT; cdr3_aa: CASSLNQPQHF
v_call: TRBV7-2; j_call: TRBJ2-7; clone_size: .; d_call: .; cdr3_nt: TGTGCCAGCAGCTTTCTTATTGACTCCTACGAGCAGTACTTC; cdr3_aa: CASSFLIDSYEQYF
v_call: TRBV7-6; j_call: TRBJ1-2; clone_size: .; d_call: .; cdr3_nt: TGTGCCAGCAGCCCAGCGGGGTCCTATGGCTACACCTTC; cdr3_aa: CASSPAGSYGYTF
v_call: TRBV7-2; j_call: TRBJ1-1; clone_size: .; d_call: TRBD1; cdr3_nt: TGTGCCAGCAGCCAAAACAGGGGGCAAGAAGCTTTCTTT; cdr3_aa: CASSQNRGQEAFF
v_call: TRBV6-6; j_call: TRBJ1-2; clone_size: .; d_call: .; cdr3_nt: TGTGCCAGCAGTTACTCGGATGCTAACTATGGCTACACCTTC; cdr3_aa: CASSYSDANYGYTF
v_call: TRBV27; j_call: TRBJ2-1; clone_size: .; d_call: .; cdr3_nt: TGTGCCAGCGGACCGCCCGGTGGGGCTGAGCAGTTCTTC; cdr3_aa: CASGPPGGAEQFF